This TCR beta chain was sequenced in a study of cytomegalovirus exposure and HLA in healthy donors. Primers: 60 Vbeta forward and 13 Jbeta reverse. TCRdb's copy holds only in-frame clones and misses some; the assay was immunoSEQ multiplex PCR. This sample carries some 110,000 clones, less than 80% of them seen once, and the ten largest clones take around 10%. Study-wide points: Despite most TCR sequences being rare, some public TCRs occurred in many donors. The study assumed roughly uniform donor sequencing depth for presence/absence analyses. Later analysis identified a missense DCLRE1C variant that was linked to TCR beta V- and J-gene trimming.

Comment on this clone: What it binds is not known.

The clonotype originates from a woman aged 50 to 65 in good health and CMV-seropositive. Sequenced input: PBMCs.

In nucleotides, the CDR3 is TGTGCCAGCAGCGATTTTAGGGGGACAGGGAGTGCCGGGGAGCTGTTTTTT. Protein: CASSDFRGTGSAGELFF. J is TRBJ2-2 and V is TRBV28; TRBD1 agrees at 9 bases. V was pared by 6 bases and J by 6 bases, with 14 bases of the junction left unmatched. Germline CDR1 and CDR2: MDHEN and SYDVKM. The CDR3 contains 17 residues.